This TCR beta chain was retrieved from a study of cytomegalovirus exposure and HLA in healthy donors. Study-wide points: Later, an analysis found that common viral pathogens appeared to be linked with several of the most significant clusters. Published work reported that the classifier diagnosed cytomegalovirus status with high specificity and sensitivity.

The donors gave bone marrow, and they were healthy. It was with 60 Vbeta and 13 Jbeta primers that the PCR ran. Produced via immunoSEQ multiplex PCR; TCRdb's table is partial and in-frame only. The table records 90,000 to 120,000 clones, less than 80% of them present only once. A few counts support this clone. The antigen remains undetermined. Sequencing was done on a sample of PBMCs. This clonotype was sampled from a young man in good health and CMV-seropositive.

CDR3 nucleotide sequence: TGTGCCAGCAGCTTAGTGGTGACTAGATTCGCCGGGGAGCTGTTTTTT. Protein sequence: CASSLVVTRFAGELFF. The V call is TRBV7-2, the J call TRBJ2-2, with D perhaps matching TRBD2 (6 bases). The germline gives CDR1 SGHTA, CDR2 FQGNSA. The CDR3 is 16 residues long. V lost 1 base and J lost 6, with 15 bases in between.